These 5 T cell receptor beta chains came from one sample sequenced in a study of T cell responses to AZD1222 COVID-19 vaccine. The method was immunoSEQ multiplex PCR; TCRdb's version includes in-frame clones alone and lacks a portion of them. The sample has about 86,000 clones; around 90% are singletons. Sequenced here: peripheral blood, sampled on day 0 of MenACWY control vaccination. The receptor set was obtained from an adult in good health.

The genes are TRBV14 and TRBJ1-5; D is perhaps TRBD1 (6 bases). Trimming left V 3 bases short and J 5 bases short, with 11 bases between. CDR3 length equals 14 residues. Germline loops: CDR1 SGHDN, CDR2 FVKESK. CDR3 in amino acids: CASSHGGAYQPQHF. CDR3 DNA sequence: TGTGCCAGCAGCCACGGGGGGGCTTATCAGCCCCAGCATTTT. The whole variable domain, remainder taken from reference TRBV14 and TRBJ1-5, is EAGVTQFPSHSVIEKGQTVTLRCDPISGHDNLYWYRRVMGKEIKFLLHFVKESKQDESGMPNNRFLAERTGGTYSTLKVQPAELEDSGVYFCASSHGGAYQPQHFGDGTRLSIL.

The chain uses TRBV4-2 and TRBJ1-6; 7 bases align to TRBD1. J was trimmed by 3 bases and V by 0 bases; bases with no gene match: 8. The CDR3 has 18 residues. Germline loops: CDR1 LGHNA, CDR2 YNFKEQ. The DNA for the CDR3 is TGTGCCAGCAGCCAAGATCTACCAGGGGGAAGCTATAATTCACCCCTCCACTTT. Residues: CASSQDLPGGSYNSPLHF.

This sequence joins TRBV6-5 and TRBJ1-3; D gene ambiguous. Germline V gene data show CDR1 as MNHEY and CDR2 as SVGAGI. CDR3 size: 14 residues. The germline V and J ends were trimmed by 7 bases and 0 bases, with 10 bases remaining between them. This CDR3 is CASKELTSGNTIYF. In nucleotides, the CDR3 is TGTGCCAGCAAGGAATTAACCTCTGGAAACACCATATATTTT.

The chain combines TRBV20-1 with TRBJ2-3; D gene ambiguous. The CDR3 runs 11 residues. CDR1 and CDR2 (germline): DFQATT, SNEGSKA (reference sequence). The ends were cut back, 6 bases at V and 3 bases at J, with 7 bases in the middle. CDR3 bases: TGCAGTGCCGAGTCAACAGATACGCAGTATTTT. Translating gives CSAESTDTQYF.

The gene calls are TRBV7-9 and TRBJ2-7; TRBD1 matches 9 bases. The length of the CDR3 is 13 residues. Per germline, CDR1 SEHNR and CDR2 FQNEAQ (reference sequence). V lost 7 bases to trimming and J lost 5 bases; unmatched junction nucleotides: 6. CDR3 nucleotides: TGTGCCAGCATGACGGGACAGGGTAACGAGCAGTACTTC. It translates to CASMTGQGNEQYF.